Listed below are T cell receptor beta chains from one sample, sequenced in a study of T-cell reconstitution after alpha-beta-depleted transplantation in children. Using its own MiXCR run on the PCR reads, TCRdb lists one record per CDR3 protein. The sample lists about 340,000 distinct CDR3 sequences; 13% were seen once. The sample was PBMCs, taken from the stem cell graft. These receptors were collected from a human donor who donated a stem cell graft to a child with Fanconi anemia. Each CDR3 is given with its conserved first and last residue. The order of the fields is clone size, V gene, J gene, D gene, CDR3 protein, CDR3 DNA. The D gene is left open where the match is weak. Where a row states a size, it is once, few, many or the class of an expanded clone; other rows omit it.

clone_size: .; v_call: TRBV9; j_call: TRBJ2-2; d_call: .; cdr3_aa: CASSVEERSTGELFF; cdr3_nt: TGTGCCAGCAGCGTAGAGGAAAGGTCCACCGGGGAGCTGTTTTTT
clone_size: many; v_call: TRBV7-9; j_call: TRBJ2-7; d_call: .; cdr3_aa: CASSLDRAYEQYF; cdr3_nt: TGTGCCAGCAGCCTTGATCGGGCCTACGAGCAGTACTTC
clone_size: few; v_call: TRBV12-3/TRBV12-4; j_call: TRBJ1-3; d_call: .; cdr3_aa: CASSSGVRGDF; cdr3_nt: TGTGCCAGCAGTTCGGGGGTCCGGGGGGATTTT
clone_size: few; v_call: TRBV7-9; j_call: TRBJ2-5; d_call: TRBD1; cdr3_aa: CASSPGKRGRETQYF; cdr3_nt: TGTGCCAGCAGCCCCGGGAAGAGGGGGCGAGAGACCCAGTACTTC
clone_size: .; v_call: TRBV3-1; j_call: TRBJ1-4; d_call: TRBD1; cdr3_aa: CASSQDIGTGKNEKLFF; cdr3_nt: TGTGCCAGCAGCCAAGACATCGGGACAGGGAAGAATGAAAAACTGTTTTTT
clone_size: few; v_call: TRBV5-1; j_call: TRBJ1-4; d_call: .; cdr3_aa: CASSLEGGGEKLFF; cdr3_nt: TGCGCCAGCAGCTTGGAGGGGGGTGGTGAAAAACTGTTTTTT
clone_size: many; v_call: TRBV2; j_call: TRBJ2-7; d_call: .; cdr3_aa: CASSVYSYEQYF; cdr3_nt: TGTGCCAGCAGTGTTTATTCCTACGAGCAGTACTTC
clone_size: .; v_call: TRBV10-3; j_call: TRBJ2-3; d_call: .; cdr3_aa: CAISESNEDTQYF; cdr3_nt: TGTGCCATCAGTGAGTCGAACGAAGATACGCAGTATTTT
clone_size: few; v_call: TRBV19; j_call: TRBJ2-2; d_call: .; cdr3_aa: CASSVRTDANTGELFF; cdr3_nt: TGTGCCAGTAGTGTCCGGACGGATGCGAACACCGGGGAGCTGTTTTTT
clone_size: .; v_call: TRBV21-1; j_call: TRBJ2-7; d_call: .; cdr3_aa: CASRDRYHYEQYF; cdr3_nt: TGTGCCAGCAGGGACAGGTACCACTACGAGCAGTACTTC
clone_size: many; v_call: TRBV15; j_call: TRBJ1-3; d_call: TRBD1; cdr3_aa: CATSSSGQGRGNTIYF; cdr3_nt: TGTGCCACCAGCAGCTCGGGACAGGGTCGTGGAAACACCATATATTTT
clone_size: many; v_call: TRBV15; j_call: TRBJ2-5; d_call: .; cdr3_aa: CATSRVGAMGETQYF; cdr3_nt: TGTGCCACCAGCAGAGTTGGGGCCATGGGGGAGACCCAGTACTTC
clone_size: .; v_call: TRBV7-2; j_call: TRBJ2-2; d_call: TRBD1; cdr3_aa: CASRFEGAANTGELFF; cdr3_nt: TGTGCCAGCAGATTCGAGGGGGCCGCGAACACCGGGGAGCTGTTTTTT
clone_size: .; v_call: TRBV7-9; j_call: TRBJ2-7; d_call: .; cdr3_aa: CASSPQGLNEQYF; cdr3_nt: TGTGCCAGCAGCCCCCAGGGGCTTAACGAGCAGTACTTC
clone_size: many; v_call: TRBV10-3; j_call: TRBJ1-5; d_call: TRBD1; cdr3_aa: CATRGSGNQPQHF; cdr3_nt: TGTGCCACCAGGGGGTCGGGCAATCAGCCCCAGCATTTT
clone_size: .; v_call: TRBV28; j_call: TRBJ2-1; d_call: TRBD2; cdr3_aa: CASNSPTAGGNEQFF; cdr3_nt: TGTGCCAGCAATTCGCCGACAGCGGGGGGTAATGAGCAGTTCTTC
clone_size: .; v_call: TRBV18; j_call: TRBJ1-1; d_call: .; cdr3_aa: CASSPPGGGAMSSEAFF; cdr3_nt: TGTGCCAGCTCACCTCCAGGCGGGGGGGCGATGTCTTCTGAAGCTTTCTTT
clone_size: .; v_call: TRBV20-1; j_call: TRBJ2-1; d_call: TRBD2; cdr3_aa: CCASPLFSGAYNEQFF; cdr3_nt: TGCTGCGCTAGCCCACTATTTAGCGGGGCCTACAATGAGCAGTTCTTC
clone_size: few; v_call: TRBV5-1; j_call: TRBJ2-5; d_call: .; cdr3_aa: CASSLDTSGWTQYF; cdr3_nt: TGCGCCAGCAGCTTGGACACGTCGGGGTGGACCCAGTACTTC
clone_size: few; v_call: TRBV20-1; j_call: TRBJ2-3; d_call: .; cdr3_aa: CSAWRSRGTDTQYF; cdr3_nt: TGCAGTGCCTGGCGATCCAGGGGCACAGATACGCAGTATTTT
clone_size: few; v_call: TRBV5-1; j_call: TRBJ2-1; d_call: .; cdr3_aa: CASSLQAEKYNEQFF; cdr3_nt: TGCGCCAGCAGCCTACAGGCAGAAAAATACAATGAGCAGTTCTTC
clone_size: .; v_call: TRBV7-8; j_call: TRBJ2-1; d_call: .; cdr3_aa: CASSLFEGGLSNEQFF; cdr3_nt: TGTGCCAGCAGCTTATTCGAGGGGGGACTATCCAATGAGCAGTTCTTC
clone_size: .; v_call: TRBV20-1; j_call: TRBJ1-1; d_call: .; cdr3_aa: CSAPRRAAATEAFF; cdr3_nt: TGCAGTGCCCCCAGGAGGGCGGCTGCAACTGAAGCTTTCTTT
clone_size: .; v_call: TRBV5-6; j_call: TRBJ1-1; d_call: .; cdr3_aa: CASSFFGLGTEAFF; cdr3_nt: TGTGCCAGCAGCTTTTTCGGGTTGGGTACTGAAGCTTTCTTT
clone_size: many; v_call: TRBV12-3/TRBV12-4; j_call: TRBJ1-2; d_call: TRBD1; cdr3_aa: CASRPTGQDNYGYTF; cdr3_nt: TGTGCCAGCAGACCAACCGGACAGGATAACTATGGCTACACCTTC
clone_size: many; v_call: TRBV29-1; j_call: TRBJ2-3; d_call: .; cdr3_aa: CSVPSDGGTDTQYF; cdr3_nt: TGCAGCGTCCCCTCTGACGGGGGCACAGATACGCAGTATTTT
clone_size: few; v_call: TRBV7-9; j_call: TRBJ1-2; d_call: .; cdr3_aa: CASRSGTIDYGYTF; cdr3_nt: TGTGCCAGCAGATCCGGGACAATCGACTATGGCTACACCTTC
clone_size: .; v_call: TRBV6-2/TRBV6-3; j_call: TRBJ2-7; d_call: .; cdr3_aa: CASMPIRGSHEQYF; cdr3_nt: TGTGCCAGCATGCCTATCCGGGGCTCCCACGAGCAGTACTTC
clone_size: few; v_call: TRBV29-1; j_call: TRBJ2-2; d_call: .; cdr3_aa: CSVVSPDRTGELFF; cdr3_nt: TGCAGCGTTGTGTCTCCAGATCGCACCGGGGAGCTGTTTTTT
clone_size: .; v_call: TRBV11-3; j_call: TRBJ2-3; d_call: .; cdr3_aa: CASSLEGGPVTDTQYF; cdr3_nt: TGTGCCAGCAGCTTAGAAGGGGGGCCGGTCACAGATACGCAGTATTTT
clone_size: few; v_call: TRBV12-3/TRBV12-4; j_call: TRBJ2-2; d_call: .; cdr3_aa: CASSLERSNTGELFF; cdr3_nt: TGTGCCAGCAGTTTAGAGCGGTCGAACACCGGGGAGCTGTTTTTT
clone_size: .; v_call: TRBV2; j_call: TRBJ2-1; d_call: .; cdr3_aa: CASNPGRDEQFF; cdr3_nt: TGTGCCAGCAATCCCGGCCGGGATGAGCAGTTCTTC
clone_size: .; v_call: TRBV12-3/TRBV12-4; j_call: TRBJ1-1; d_call: TRBD1; cdr3_aa: CASSNDRDYTEAFF; cdr3_nt: TGTGCCAGCAGTAATGACAGGGATTACACTGAAGCTTTCTTT
clone_size: .; v_call: TRBV19; j_call: TRBJ1-5; d_call: TRBD1; cdr3_aa: CASIGQGGSNQPQHF; cdr3_nt: TGTGCCAGTATAGGACAGGGTGGGAGCAATCAGCCCCAGCATTTT
clone_size: few; v_call: TRBV12-3/TRBV12-4; j_call: TRBJ2-7; d_call: TRBD2; cdr3_aa: CASSTSGPYEQYF; cdr3_nt: TGTGCCAGCAGTACTAGCGGGCCCTACGAGCAGTACTTC
clone_size: .; v_call: TRBV5-1; j_call: TRBJ2-1; d_call: .; cdr3_aa: CASSLAPGGSYNEQFF; cdr3_nt: TGCGCCAGCAGCTTGGCGCCCGGGGGCAGCTACAATGAGCAGTTCTTC
clone_size: few; v_call: TRBV12-3/TRBV12-4; j_call: TRBJ1-6; d_call: TRBD1; cdr3_aa: CASRSQGALNNSPLHF; cdr3_nt: TGTGCCAGCAGATCCCAGGGGGCTTTAAATAATTCACCCCTCCACTTT
clone_size: many; v_call: TRBV5-1; j_call: TRBJ2-3; d_call: .; cdr3_aa: CASSLLDSQTDTQYF; cdr3_nt: TGCGCCAGCAGCTTGCTTGACAGCCAAACAGATACGCAGTATTTT
clone_size: .; v_call: TRBV9; j_call: TRBJ2-2; d_call: .; cdr3_aa: CASSVEWAANTGELFF; cdr3_nt: TGTGCCAGCAGCGTAGAGTGGGCGGCGAACACCGGGGAGCTGTTTTTT
clone_size: few; v_call: TRBV18; j_call: TRBJ1-4; d_call: .; cdr3_aa: CASSPPSGSNEKLFF; cdr3_nt: TGTGCCAGCTCACCACCTTCGGGATCTAATGAAAAACTGTTTTTT
clone_size: few; v_call: TRBV7-9; j_call: TRBJ1-6; d_call: .; cdr3_aa: CASSPGTFANSPLHF; cdr3_nt: TGTGCCAGCAGCCCGGGGACATTCGCCAATTCACCCCTCCACTTT
clone_size: .; v_call: TRBV9; j_call: TRBJ1-4; d_call: TRBD1; cdr3_aa: CASSAGQVQEKLFF; cdr3_nt: TGTGCCAGCAGCGCCGGACAGGTACAGGAAAAACTGTTTTTT
clone_size: few; v_call: TRBV6-1; j_call: TRBJ2-5; d_call: .; cdr3_aa: CASGLSGSQETQYF; cdr3_nt: TGTGCCAGCGGCCTAAGTGGAAGCCAAGAGACCCAGTACTTC
clone_size: .; v_call: TRBV19; j_call: TRBJ1-2; d_call: .; cdr3_aa: CASSNRDTVYGYTF; cdr3_nt: TGTGCCAGTAGTAATCGGGACACCGTATATGGCTACACCTTC
clone_size: few; v_call: TRBV5-1; j_call: TRBJ2-3; d_call: TRBD1; cdr3_aa: CASSYGTGWGTDTQYF; cdr3_nt: TGCGCCAGCAGCTACGGGACAGGTTGGGGCACAGATACGCAGTATTTT
clone_size: many; v_call: TRBV11-2; j_call: TRBJ1-5; d_call: .; cdr3_aa: CASSLQNQPQHF; cdr3_nt: TGTGCCAGCAGCTTACAAAATCAGCCCCAGCATTTT
clone_size: many; v_call: TRBV20-1; j_call: TRBJ2-3; d_call: .; cdr3_aa: CSARGLSAGTDTQYF; cdr3_nt: TGCAGTGCTAGAGGACTATCGGCCGGCACAGATACGCAGTATTTT
clone_size: many; v_call: TRBV25-1; j_call: TRBJ1-1; d_call: TRBD1; cdr3_aa: CASDRGLGAEAFF; cdr3_nt: TGTGCCAGTGACAGGGGGCTGGGGGCTGAAGCTTTCTTT